Listed below are T cell receptor beta chains from one sample, sequenced in a study of metastatic and nonmetastatic thyroid tumors. TCRdb ran MiXCR on the PCR reads. The data hold some 19,000 clones, with around 26% observed a single time. Sequenced input: tumor tissue. These receptors all come from a female donor with papillary thyroid cancer or a benign thyroid nodule (not recorded which). Some clones in this sample may be carry-over from other donors' samples. The conserved cysteine and the conserved F or W are not part of the CDR3 here. The order of the fields is J gene, V gene, CDR3 length, CDR3 protein.

TRBJ2-3 | TRBV12-3/TRBV12-4 | 14 | ASSSTPGLAADTQY
TRBJ2-5 | TRBV11-3 | 12 | ASSSWTEQETQY
TRBJ2-7 | TRBV19 | 12 | ASSKGQGAYEQY
TRBJ2-1 | TRBV10-3 | 11 | ASQEFSYNEQF
TRBJ1-6 | TRBV5-4 | 16 | ASSFSRPPVSYNSPLH
TRBJ1-5 | TRBV4-1 | 15 | ASSPQVHGVGNQPQH
TRBJ2-3 | TRBV6-2/TRBV6-3 | 13 | ASSYSFSRTDTQY
TRBJ2-3 | TRBV20-1 | 14 | SARGVYSGSVDTQY
TRBJ2-1 | TRBV4-2 | 14 | ASSQDRASGRNEQF
TRBJ2-7 | TRBV27 | 14 | ASSPYLSGAGYEQY
TRBJ1-6 | TRBV5-1 | 11 | ASSLGQSSPLH
TRBJ1-6 | TRBV28 | 12 | ASSSRDRAWALH
TRBJ2-1 | TRBV28 | 11 | ASSLGTSGEQF
TRBJ2-1 | TRBV10-3 | 12 | AIRQGQQHNEQF
TRBJ1-1 | TRBV24-1 | 12 | ATSQGSMNTEAF
TRBJ2-7 | TRBV5-1 | 11 | ASSLVDRDEQY
TRBJ1-5 | TRBV6-6 | 13 | ASSYSSGGNQPQH
TRBJ2-2 | TRBV19 | 13 | ASSPTSANTGELF
TRBJ1-3 | TRBV12-3/TRBV12-4 | 13 | ASSIYRDLGNTIY
TRBJ1-4 | TRBV6-2/TRBV6-3 | 13 | ASRRTTRMNEKLF
TRBJ2-2 | TRBV6-1 | 13 | ASSQTGGNTGELF
TRBJ2-7 | TRBV12-5 | 15 | ASGFQGGTTSPYEQY
TRBJ2-1 | TRBV6-5 | 15 | ASRGLAGGESYNEQF
TRBJ2-7 | TRBV6-1 | 12 | ASSESALSYEQY
TRBJ2-7 | TRBV24-1 | 13 | ATSDTSGRSHEQY
TRBJ2-1 | TRBV11-1 | 15 | ASSLLRGPSPYNEQF
TRBJ1-1 | TRBV5-1 | 11 | ASSLQYDSEAF
TRBJ2-3 | TRBV19 | 15 | ASRPTSGTDRTDTQY
TRBJ2-3 | TRBV10-3 | 11 | AISSGRPDTQY
TRBJ1-1 | TRBV19 | 12 | ASSIGGLLGEAF
TRBJ2-3 | TRBV7-6 | 10 | ASGQGTDTQY
TRBJ1-5 | TRBV6-1 | 13 | ASSEGGRINQPQH
TRBJ2-1 | TRBV3-1 | 15 | ASSQDFRLAGYYEQF
TRBJ1-2 | TRBV24-1 | 13 | ATPLQGEEGDGYT
TRBJ2-7 | TRBV7-2 | 13 | ASSEASGSSYEQY
TRBJ1-4 | TRBV5-1 | 11 | ASQPRDNEKLF
TRBJ1-4 | TRBV10-3 | 11 | AISLERNEKLF
TRBJ2-1 | TRBV19 | 13 | ASNPGRGAYNEQF
TRBJ2-7 | TRBV6-2/TRBV6-3 | 16 | ASSSRDRVSIGIYEQY
TRBJ2-3 | TRBV14 | 11 | ASSPPPADTQY
TRBJ2-7 | TRBV5-1 | 10 | ASSRPGDEQY
TRBJ1-6 | TRBV6-6 | 13 | ASSYVAATRSPLH
TRBJ1-2 | TRBV20-1 | 16 | SAGKLDRTRVANYGYT
TRBJ2-2 | TRBV24-1 | 12 | ATSDFVNTGELF
TRBJ2-7 | TRBV6-4 | 12 | ASRAGVVPYEQY
TRBJ2-7 | TRBV7-9 | 13 | ASSILRTGAYEQY
TRBJ2-1 | TRBV6-2/TRBV6-3 | 12 | ASSISVVGNEQF
TRBJ2-2 | TRBV6-1 | 13 | ASSEITGTPWELF
TRBJ2-5 | TRBV7-2 | 12 | ASSSIDSPETQY
TRBJ1-6 | TRBV5-8 | 13 | ASSFSLGRGSPLH
TRBJ2-3 | TRBV3-1 | 13 | ASSQTAGGADTQY
TRBJ2-5 | TRBV2 | 11 | ARTSGSSETQY
TRBJ2-1 | TRBV6-1 | 11 | ASSLTVYNEQF
TRBJ1-6 | TRBV5-1 | 13 | ASSLGSSYNSPLH
TRBJ2-7 | TRBV2 | 10 | ASMDSSYEQY
TRBJ2-3 | TRBV5-1 | 13 | ASSSKVQGADTQY
TRBJ2-3 | TRBV6-4 | 14 | ASSDSGREGTDTQY
TRBJ1-1 | TRBV27 | 12 | ASSLRDRDTEAF
TRBJ2-5 | TRBV5-1 | 13 | ASGGGDRAQETQY